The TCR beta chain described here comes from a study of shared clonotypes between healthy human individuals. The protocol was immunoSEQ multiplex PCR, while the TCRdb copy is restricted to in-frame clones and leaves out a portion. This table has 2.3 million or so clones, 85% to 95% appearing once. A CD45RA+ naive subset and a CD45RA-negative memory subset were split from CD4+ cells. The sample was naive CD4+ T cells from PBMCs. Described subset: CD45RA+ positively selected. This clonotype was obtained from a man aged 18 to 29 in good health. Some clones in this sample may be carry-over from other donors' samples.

CDR3 residues: CASGYLSTDTQYF. In DNA form, the CDR3 reads TGTGCGTCTGGGTATCTGAGCACAGATACGCAGTATTTT. This chain uses TRBV19 with TRBJ2-3; D is unresolved. Germline V lookup: CDR1 LNHDA, CDR2 SQIVND (reference sequence). CDR3 length: 13 amino acids.